This TCR beta chain was sequenced during a study of cytomegalovirus exposure and HLA in healthy donors (dated by TCRdb to 2016 to 2017). With respect to the entire study: In an earlier analysis of under 600 of the donors, 276 Gb of sequence data and 90 million to 130 million unique TCR beta sequences from some 170 million T cells were reported. Roughly 300 gigabases of sequencing data and tens of millions of unique TCR sequences were included in an early release covering 550 to 800 HLA-typed donors. Of the approximately 400 genotyped donors, approximately 81% were placed in the genetic ancestry cluster associated with self-reported Caucasian donors. The aim of the study was to test whether cataloging public T cell receptors could identify signatures of past pathogen exposure. The study profiled the T cell repertoires of about 640 subjects by immunosequencing and related them to cytomegalovirus serostatus. Along with the roughly 670-subject first cohort, a separate validation cohort of over a hundred different subjects was used. The study combined high-throughput TCR immunosequencing, statistical association of individual TCRs with disease status, and machine learning to predict cytomegalovirus infection status. In a later analysis, previously published TCR beta repertoires from more than 500 donors were re-analyzed and high-resolution HLA genotyping was added so that TCR occurrence patterns could be studied. Rather than using new phenotypic data, the later analysis identified candidate immune exposures from TCR beta sequences and from how often those sequences occurred across donors. An earlier analysis of a few hundred of the donors applied high-throughput TCR beta sequencing to assess whether each TCR beta V gene segment acted as functional or pseudogenic. Donor age, sex, ethnicity and CMV serostatus were collected together with the repertoire data. A later genetic analysis took genome-wide SNP genotypes for about three fifths of the 666 donors and used that subset as a discovery cohort. Every discovery cohort repertoire had been produced on one sequencing platform. HLA typing included class I and class II loci at four-digit resolution. The number of typed donors differed by locus: about 620-630 for A, B, C, DRB1 and DQB1; roughly 510 for DQA1; about 600 for DPA1; and 400 to 480 for DPB1. Roughly 5 DR-DQ haplotypes were handled as single units for association and clustering because linkage in the cohort was strong. Among some 400 genotyped donors of the cohort, an average of around 220,000 unique TCR beta nucleotide sequences was sequenced per donor, of which about 18% were non-productive. General study outcomes and caveats: Linkage disequilibrium might explain the correlated functional status among segregating V segments, but an unknown experimental factor could not be ruled out. In a later analysis, HLA-associated TCR beta chains were found to be more clonally expanded and to have lower generation probabilities than equally common non-associated chains. The classifier was reported to diagnose cytomegalovirus status with high specificity and sensitivity in both the original cohort and the validation cohort. Because HLA typing was unavailable for some donors at each locus, only the typed subset was used in association tests. According to a later analysis, TCR association rates differed among HLA loci, with DRB1 alleles showing the most associated TCRs and HLA-C alleles showing the fewest. In a later analysis, several top co-occurrence clusters were reported to appear linked to parvovirus B19, influenza, CMV and Epstein-Barr virus. Strong co-occurrence of HLA alleles, especially DR and DQ, made assigning TCR associations to individual alleles difficult. A group of highly shared sequence variants was considered likely to be a technical artifact of the sequencing pipeline. Most TCR sequences were seen in very few donors, while some public TCRs were found in many individuals. At a false discovery rate of 0.05, a later analysis linked some 17,000 TCR beta sequences to specific HLA alleles. In a later genetic analysis, fewer N-insertions in productive TCRs were reported among donors in an Asian-associated ancestry cluster than the roughly 670-donor mean. A later genetic analysis associated a missense DCLRE1C variant with V-gene and J-gene trimming of TCR beta chains, and an independent cohort replicated the association. CMV serostatus was the only immune exposure information available for the cohort. Because counts were too low, approximately 18 rarely observed V segments, including chromosome 9 orphons, were excluded from the earlier analysis of 587 of the donors. Three of the identified cytomegalovirus-associated TCR beta chains were confirmed in vitro to be specific for cytomegalovirus antigens. According to the authors, the approach could potentially be generalized to other disease states and immunological phenotypes. In an earlier analysis of approximately 590 of the donors, most TCR beta V segments appeared in productive rearrangements about 87% or about 30% of the time, broadly matching IMGT annotations. This cohort had only TCR beta chains sequenced, and the lack of alpha or paired-chain data limited which features could be detected. A further reported finding was that TCR beta sequences accurately predicted the HLA-A and HLA-B alleles for most subjects in the first cohort. In a later analysis, most CMV-associated TCR beta chains were found to appear HLA-restricted, with HLA associations seemingly driven largely by CMV exposure. In the study, 164 TCR beta chains were listed as associated with cytomegalovirus. Some IMGT-functional V segments, including TRBV6-2 and TRBV6-3, could not be told apart with the 87-base-pair reads, so those segments were excluded. The presence/absence analyses assumed that sequencing depth was roughly uniform across donors, and that assumption may not be true.

V loses 0 bases of germline sequence and J loses 8 bases, and the interval between the two ends is 11 bases. The CDR3, cysteine through phenylalanine, is 13 amino acids long. Only the CDR3 portion is preserved as DNA: 39 bases, with reading frame beginning at the first base. Taken from the germline V gene (reference sequence), the CDR1 and CDR2 loops are SGHNT and YYREEE. The library was obtained by the immunoSEQ multiplex PCR assay. For the multiplex PCR, a mixture combining 60 forward primers for TCR Vbeta segments and 13 reverse primers for TCR Jbeta segments was used. The CDR3 region of rearranged TCR beta genes was amplified from genomic DNA with a multiplex PCR assay. The amplified TCR beta libraries were sequenced on the Illumina HiSeq System as 87-base-pair reads. In the source study's methods: A later analysis counted some 80 million unique TCR beta chains across the 666 repertoires, and some 11 million of these chains were shared by at least two donors. Raw reads were error-corrected and collapsed into unique sequences by a nearest-neighbor algorithm in which closely related sequences were merged to remove PCR and sequencing errors. Alignment of CDR3 sequences to IMGT reference sequences was used to assign V, D and J gene segments. For a sequence to be retained, a match of at least six nucleotides to both a V gene segment and a J gene segment was required. A rearrangement counted as productive if the CDR3 had no stop codons and remained in frame with V and J, and every other rearrangement counted as non-productive. CDR3 was defined according to IMGT convention as the region running from the second conserved V-encoded cysteine to the conserved J-encoded phenylalanine. The earlier analysis of some 540 of the donors excluded any sequence lacking an unambiguous match to a single V gene segment. An earlier analysis of fewer than 750 of the donors called V segments functional above 56.7% productive rearrangements and segregating when the between-donor standard deviation exceeded 5%. A statistical classification framework was built to diagnose cytomegalovirus status from the catalog of TCR beta chain sequences. In a later analysis, TCR nucleotide sequences were compared against IMGT/GENE-DB human TR gene sequences so that V and J genes could be assigned. The TCRdist pipeline was used in a later analysis to assign CDR3 sequences and most-parsimonious VDJ recombination scenarios. In a later analysis, every TCR beta chain was defined by the combination of its CDR3 amino acid sequence and its V-gene family, and reads without a unique V-gene family were dropped. A later analysis removed nearly 600 highly shared, low-generation-probability nucleotide sequences to deal with suspected cross-contamination and a sequencing artifact. A later analysis calculated a clonal expansion index for each public chain from normalized within-repertoire ranks of inferred template counts. In a later analysis, generation probabilities were computed with a VDJ recombination model fitted to out-of-frame rearrangements, and the resulting probabilities were checked against IGoR. In a later analysis, hypergeometric tests were used to score TCR-TCR, TCR-HLA and TCR-CMV co-occurrence, with a repertoire-size bias correction applied to TCR pairs. To estimate false discovery rates, a later analysis permuted the HLA or CMV assignments 20 times. A later analysis grouped co-occurring TCRs with DBSCAN, adding TCRdist sequence similarity when clustering within HLA-allele-positive subsets. Co-occurrence clustering excluded repertoires with fewer than 30,000 or more than 120,000 public chains, plus five with anomalous nucleotide sharing. Here the immuneACCESS table is served through TCRdb, limited to in-frame sequences with V and J called. Missing clones are a known gap in these copies; in checked studies unresolved V genes cover under half, and the rest lacks a known reason. From that table come the V and J calls and clone size; the DNA was used to work out D and trimming. Counted in this sample were over 120,000 clones; 80% to 85% of them appeared once. Roughly 2.9% of the sample rests with the top ten.

The cohort consisted of 666 healthy bone marrow donors. At the time of sampling, all cohort members were nominally healthy, though unrecorded immune exposures were likely present. The donor tested CMV seronegative, placing the donor among the 350 to 400 seronegative members of the cohort. Each donor provided a peripheral blood sample, and peripheral blood mononuclear cells were used for TCR beta sequencing. Genomic DNA extraction from the blood cell samples was performed with the Qiagen DNeasy Blood Extraction Kit. Only a few counts were recorded for this clone. What antigen it recognizes has not been identified. The sample holds no much larger clone one base away, and base qualities are not on file.

The rearrangement combines TRBV5-4 with TRBJ1-1, with the D segment identity uncertain. The sample was PBMCs. This clonotype originated in a woman in her thirties in good health and CMV-seronegative. The DNA reads TGTGCCAGCAGCTTGGGCAGGATTGAGGAAGCTTTCTTT. This codes for CASSLGRIEEAFF.